Listed below are T cell receptor beta chains from one sample, sequenced in a study of post-analysis software for immune sequencing data. Via MiXCR, TCRdb re-called the PCR reads, giving one row per CDR3 protein. The sample yields roughly 540,000 distinct CDR3 sequences, 34% seen once. The sequenced material came from blood. These receptors all come from a girl aged 2 to 17 with multiple sclerosis. The CDR3 runs from the conserved cysteine through the conserved F or W. A D gene is named only where the DNA matches it firmly. The size entry is marked missing in some rows and otherwise reads once, few, many or a size class.

J gene | D gene | V gene | clone size | CDR3 DNA | CDR3 protein
TRBJ2-3 | TRBD2 | TRBV20-1 | few | TGCAGTGCTAGATGGGCGGGGGTCACAGATACGCAGTATTTT | CSARWAGVTDTQYF
TRBJ2-7 | - | TRBV20-1 | few | TGCAGTGCTCCACAGGGGGGGGGCGGGTACGAGCAGTACTTC | CSAPQGGGGYEQYF
TRBJ2-6 | - | TRBV7-9 | few | - | CASSLSVGTGANVQTF
TRBJ2-3 | - | TRBV6-1 | - | TGTGCCAGCAGTGAGTTGGGCAGATCAGATACGCAGTATTTT | CASSELGRSDTQYF
TRBJ2-1 | TRBD2 | TRBV7-3 | many | TGTGCCAGCAGCTGGGGACTAGCGGGGGGGCCCTACAATGAGCAGTTCTTC | CASSWGLAGGPYNEQFF
TRBJ2-5 | - | TRBV10-3 | - | TGTGCCATCAAGGGGGCGGAGGGAGTGGAGACCCAGTACTTC | CAIKGAEGVETQYF
TRBJ1-2 | - | TRBV29-1 | many | TGCAGCGTTGTCGTTCGAGGGCAGAAGAGAAACTATGGCTACACCTTC | CSVVVRGQKRNYGYTF
TRBJ1-4 | - | TRBV27 | - | TGTGCCAGCAGTCGTAACCCTGTAGGGGGAGGAAGTGAAAAACTGTTTTTT | CASSRNPVGGGSEKLFF
TRBJ1-1 | - | TRBV5-1 | - | TGCGCCAGCAGTGCCAGCCGCACTGAAGCTTTCTTT | CASSASRTEAFF
TRBJ2-7 | - | TRBV20-1 | - | TGCAGTGCTAGATTTGAGTGGGGGGAGCAGTACTTC | CSARFEWGEQYF
TRBJ1-1 | - | TRBV27 | few | TGTGCCAGCAGTTGGGAGGGAAGGTGGACTGAAGCTTTCTTT | CASSWEGRWTEAFF
TRBJ1-2 | - | TRBV21-1 | - | TGTGCCAGCAGCAAAAAACCGGGACAGGGAGGCTACACCTTC | CASSKKPGQGGYTF
TRBJ2-5 | - | TRBV5-1 | few | TGCGCCAGCAGCTTGGACGGGGCAATGGAGACCCAGTACTTC | CASSLDGAMETQYF
TRBJ2-4 | - | TRBV6-2/TRBV6-3 | - | TGTGCCAGCAGTTACCCCCGGGACTTAGCCAAAAACGTTCAGTACTTC | CASSYPRDLAKNVQYF
TRBJ2-7 | TRBD2 | TRBV5-6 | many | TGTGCCAGCAGCTTCGGACTAGCGGGGGACTACGAGCAGTACTTC | CASSFGLAGDYEQYF
TRBJ1-6 | - | TRBV13 | few | TGTGCCAGCAGCTTAGGGGGAACCGATTCACCCCTCCACTTT | CASSLGGTDSPLHF
TRBJ2-5 | TRBD2 | TRBV29-1 | many | TGCAGCGTGGCCGGGGGGGCCCAAGAGACCCAGTACTTC | CSVAGGAQETQYF